The rows below give T cell receptor beta chains drawn from one sample of a study of regulatory T cells in long-lasting Graves disease. In TCRdb, the multiplex PCR reads were re-called with MiXCR into one record per CDR3 protein. The data show about 290,000 distinct CDR3 sequences, around a fifth seen once. The sequenced sample was peripheral blood mononuclear cells (PBMCs), obtained when the disease was refractory, from a patient treated with antithyroid drugs. All receptors derive from a female donor with Graves disease. Both conserved end residues are part of each CDR3. The order of the fields is D gene, J gene, clone size, V gene, CDR3 protein, CDR3 DNA. D genes are given only for firm matches. A clone size is listed for some rows: how often the clone was seen (once, few, many), or a class if it is expanded.

.,TRBJ1-2,many,TRBV18,CASSLGGDRYGYTF,TGTGCCAGCTCCCTTGGGGGGGATCGCTATGGCTACACCTTC
.,TRBJ1-1,many,TRBV27,CASSSDTYEAFF,TGTGCCAGCAGTTCAGACACATACGAAGCTTTCTTT
.,TRBJ2-6,many,TRBV12-3/TRBV12-4,CASRYIGANVLTF,TGTGCCAGCAGATATATTGGGGCCAACGTCCTGACTTTC
.,TRBJ2-5,many,TRBV9,CASSPDSLETQYF,TGTGCCAGCAGCCCGGACAGCCTAGAGACCCAGTACTTC
.,TRBJ2-2,.,TRBV2,CASGHPGELFF,TGTGCCAGCGGACACCCCGGGGAGCTGTTTTTT
.,TRBJ2-7,few,TRBV11-2,CASSLVGQSHEQYF,TGTGCCAGCAGCTTAGTCGGCCAGTCTCACGAGCAGTACTTC
.,TRBJ2-2,few,TRBV15,CATSSSDSLLGELFF,TGTGCCACCAGCTCATCGGACAGCCTGTTAGGGGAGCTGTTTTTT
TRBD2,TRBJ2-7,many,TRBV12-3/TRBV12-4,CASSYGLAAPYEQYF,TGTGCCAGCAGTTATGGACTAGCGGCCCCCTACGAGCAGTACTTC
.,TRBJ2-6,.,TRBV2,CASSEEAVRSGANVPTF,TGTGCCAGCAGTGAAGAAGCGGTTCGCTCTGGGGCCAACGTCCCGACTTTC
.,TRBJ1-4,few,TRBV4-1,CASSQGVRTAFKGKLFF,TGCGCCAGCAGCCAAGGAGTGCGGACAGCCTTTAAGGGAAAACTGTTTTTT